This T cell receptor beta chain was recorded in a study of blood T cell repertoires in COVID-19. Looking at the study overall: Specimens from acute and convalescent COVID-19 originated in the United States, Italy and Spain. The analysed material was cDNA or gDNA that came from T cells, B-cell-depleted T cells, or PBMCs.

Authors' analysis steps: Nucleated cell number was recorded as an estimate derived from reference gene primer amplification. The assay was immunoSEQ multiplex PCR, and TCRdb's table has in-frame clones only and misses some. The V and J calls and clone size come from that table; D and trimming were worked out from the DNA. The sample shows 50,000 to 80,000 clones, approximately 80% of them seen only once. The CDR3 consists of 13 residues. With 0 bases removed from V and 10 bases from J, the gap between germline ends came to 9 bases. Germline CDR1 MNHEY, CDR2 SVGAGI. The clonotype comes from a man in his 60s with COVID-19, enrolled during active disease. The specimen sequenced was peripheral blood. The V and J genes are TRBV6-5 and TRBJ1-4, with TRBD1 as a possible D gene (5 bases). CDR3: CASSYSLGGKLFF. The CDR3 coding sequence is TGTGCCAGCAGTTACTCGCTGGGGGGAAAACTGTTTTTT.